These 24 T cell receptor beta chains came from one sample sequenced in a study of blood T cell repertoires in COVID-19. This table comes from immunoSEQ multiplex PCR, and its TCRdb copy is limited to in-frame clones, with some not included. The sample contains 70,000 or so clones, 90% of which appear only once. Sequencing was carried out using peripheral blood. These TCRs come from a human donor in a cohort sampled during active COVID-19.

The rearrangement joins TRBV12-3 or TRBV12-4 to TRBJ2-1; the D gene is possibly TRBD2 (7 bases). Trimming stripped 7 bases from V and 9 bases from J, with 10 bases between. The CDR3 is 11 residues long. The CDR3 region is CASMGGREQFF. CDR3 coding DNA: TGTGCCAGCATGGGGGGGCGTGAGCAGTTCTTC.

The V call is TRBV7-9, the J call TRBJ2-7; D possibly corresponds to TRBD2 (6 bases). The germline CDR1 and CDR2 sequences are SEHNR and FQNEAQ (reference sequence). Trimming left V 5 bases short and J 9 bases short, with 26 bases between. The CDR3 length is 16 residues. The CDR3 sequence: CASSISPRGDLGGQYF. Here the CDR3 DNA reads TGTGCCAGCAGCATAAGTCCCCGCGGGGACCTTGGTGGGCAGTACTTC.

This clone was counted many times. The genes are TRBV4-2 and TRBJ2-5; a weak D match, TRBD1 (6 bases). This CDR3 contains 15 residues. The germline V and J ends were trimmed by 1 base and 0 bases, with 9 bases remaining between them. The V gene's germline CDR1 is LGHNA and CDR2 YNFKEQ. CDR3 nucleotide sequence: TGTGCCAGCAGCCAAGGAGAGGGGGACCAAGAGACCCAGTACTTC. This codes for CASSQGEGDQETQYF.

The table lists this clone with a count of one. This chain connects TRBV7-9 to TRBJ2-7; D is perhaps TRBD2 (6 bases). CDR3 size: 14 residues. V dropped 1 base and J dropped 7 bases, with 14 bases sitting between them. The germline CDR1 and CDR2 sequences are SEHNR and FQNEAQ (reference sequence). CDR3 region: CASSLDVGEAEQYF. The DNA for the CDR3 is TGTGCCAGCAGCTTAGACGTTGGGGAGGCTGAGCAGTACTTC.

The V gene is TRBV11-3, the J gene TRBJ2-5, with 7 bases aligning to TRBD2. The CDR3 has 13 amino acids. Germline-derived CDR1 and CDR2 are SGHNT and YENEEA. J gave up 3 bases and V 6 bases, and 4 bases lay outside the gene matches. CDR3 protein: CASSESGKETQYF. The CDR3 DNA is TGTGCCAGCAGTGAGAGCGGGAAAGAGACCCAGTACTTC. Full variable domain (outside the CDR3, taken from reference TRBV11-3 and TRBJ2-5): EAGVVQSPRYKIIEKKQPVAFWCNPISGHNTLYWYLQNLGQGPELLIRYENEEAVDDSQLPKDRFSAERLKGVDSTLKIQPAELGDSAVYLCASSESGKETQYFGPGTRLLVL.

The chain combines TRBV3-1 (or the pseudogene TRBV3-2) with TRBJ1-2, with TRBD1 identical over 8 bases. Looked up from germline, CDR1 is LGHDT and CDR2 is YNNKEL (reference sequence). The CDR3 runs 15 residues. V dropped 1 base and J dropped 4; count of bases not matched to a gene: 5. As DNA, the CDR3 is TGTGCCAGCAGCCAAGTATTACAGGGGGGCTATGGCTACACCTTC. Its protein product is CASSQVLQGGYGYTF.

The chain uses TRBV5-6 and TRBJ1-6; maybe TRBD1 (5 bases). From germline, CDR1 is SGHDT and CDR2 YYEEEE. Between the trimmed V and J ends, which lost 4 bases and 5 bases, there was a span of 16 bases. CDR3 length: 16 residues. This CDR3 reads CASSPGTGRHNSPLHF. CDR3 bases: TGTGCCAGCAGCCCCGGGACCGGGAGACATAATTCACCCCTCCACTTT. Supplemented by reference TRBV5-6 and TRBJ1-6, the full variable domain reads DAGVTQSPTHLIKTRGQQVTLRCSPKSGHDTVSWYQQALGQGPQFIFQYYEEEERQRGNFPDRFSGHQFPNYSSELNVNALLLGDSALYLCASSPGTGRHNSPLHFGNGTRLTVT.

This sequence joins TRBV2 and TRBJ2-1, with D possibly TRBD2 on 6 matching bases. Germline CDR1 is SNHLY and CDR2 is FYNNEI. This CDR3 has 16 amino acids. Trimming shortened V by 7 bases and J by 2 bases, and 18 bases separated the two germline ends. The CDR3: CASTPGLPPTYNEQFF. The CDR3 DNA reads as TGTGCCAGCACCCCGGGACTTCCACCAACCTACAATGAGCAGTTCTTC.

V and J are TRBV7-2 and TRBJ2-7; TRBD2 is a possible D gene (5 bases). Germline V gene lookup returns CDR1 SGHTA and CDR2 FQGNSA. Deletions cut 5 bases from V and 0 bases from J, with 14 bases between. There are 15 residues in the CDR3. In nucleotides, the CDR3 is TGTGCCAGCAGCCGGTCGGCTGGGAGCTCCTACGAGCAGTACTTC. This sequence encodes CASSRSAGSSYEQYF.

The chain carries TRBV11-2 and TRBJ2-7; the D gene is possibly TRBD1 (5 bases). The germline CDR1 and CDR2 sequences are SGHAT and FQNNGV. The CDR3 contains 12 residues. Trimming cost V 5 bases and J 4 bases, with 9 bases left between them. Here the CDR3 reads CASSRTPYEQYF. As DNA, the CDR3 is TGTGCCAGCAGCAGGACACCATACGAGCAGTACTTC.

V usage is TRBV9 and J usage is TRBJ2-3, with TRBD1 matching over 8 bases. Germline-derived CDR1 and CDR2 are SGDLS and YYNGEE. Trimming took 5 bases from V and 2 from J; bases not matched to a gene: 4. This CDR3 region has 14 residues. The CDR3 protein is CASSGGQVTDTQYF. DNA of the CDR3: TGTGCCAGCAGTGGGGGACAGGTCACAGATACGCAGTATTTT.

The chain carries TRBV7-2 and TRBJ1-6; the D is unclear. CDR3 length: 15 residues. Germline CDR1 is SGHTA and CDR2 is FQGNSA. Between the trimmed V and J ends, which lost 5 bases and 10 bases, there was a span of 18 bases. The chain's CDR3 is CASSLNGAPGSPLHF. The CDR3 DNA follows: TGTGCCAGCAGCCTCAACGGCGCCCCCGGGTCACCCCTCCACTTT. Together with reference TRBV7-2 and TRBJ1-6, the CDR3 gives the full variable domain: GAGVSQSPSNKVTEKGKDVELRCDPISGHTALYWYRQSLGQGLEFLIYFQGNSAPDKSGLPSDRFSAERTGGSVSTLTIQRTQQEDSAVYLCASSLNGAPGSPLHFGNGTRLTVT.

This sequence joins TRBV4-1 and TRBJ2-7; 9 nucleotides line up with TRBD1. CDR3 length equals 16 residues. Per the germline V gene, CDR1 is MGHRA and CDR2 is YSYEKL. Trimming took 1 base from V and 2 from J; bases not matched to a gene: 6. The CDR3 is CASSQGVRDRAYEQYF. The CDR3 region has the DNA TGCGCCAGCAGCCAAGGGGTCCGGGACAGGGCCTACGAGCAGTACTTC.

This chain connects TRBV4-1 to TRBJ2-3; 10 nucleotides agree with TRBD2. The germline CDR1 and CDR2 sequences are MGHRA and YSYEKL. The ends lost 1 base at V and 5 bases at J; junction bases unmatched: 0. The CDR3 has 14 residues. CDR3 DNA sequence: TGCGCCAGCAGCCAAGGACTAGCGGGAGATACGCAGTATTTT. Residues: CASSQGLAGDTQYF.

The CDR3 region has the DNA TGTGCCAGCAGCTTAGTGGGGGACAGTACCTACAATGAGCAGTTCTTC. This sequence encodes CASSLVGDSTYNEQFF. The chain employs TRBV7-2 and TRBJ2-1, with 7 bases fitting TRBD1. There are 16 residues in the CDR3. V shed 1 base and J 2 bases; nucleotides not matched to a gene: 5. The germline gives CDR1 SGHTA, CDR2 FQGNSA.

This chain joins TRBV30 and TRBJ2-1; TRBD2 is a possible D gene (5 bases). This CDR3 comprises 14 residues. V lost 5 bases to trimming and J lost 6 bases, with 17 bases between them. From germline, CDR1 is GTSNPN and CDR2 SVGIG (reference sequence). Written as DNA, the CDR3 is TGTGCCTGGGCCGCCCGCGGGCAGGTCAATGAGCAGTTCTTC. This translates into CAWAARGQVNEQFF.

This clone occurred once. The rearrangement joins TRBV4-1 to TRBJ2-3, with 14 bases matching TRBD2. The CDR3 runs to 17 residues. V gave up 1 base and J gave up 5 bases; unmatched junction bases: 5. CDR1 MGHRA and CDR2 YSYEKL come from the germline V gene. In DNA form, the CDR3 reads TGCGCCAGCAGCCAAGGACTAGCGGGAGGGCCTAAAGATACGCAGTATTTT. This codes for CASSQGLAGGPKDTQYF.

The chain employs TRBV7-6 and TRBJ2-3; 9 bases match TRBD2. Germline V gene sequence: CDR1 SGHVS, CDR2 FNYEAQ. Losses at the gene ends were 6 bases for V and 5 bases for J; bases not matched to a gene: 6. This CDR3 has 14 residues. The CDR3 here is CASRTVAGEDTQYF. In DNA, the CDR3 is TGTGCCAGCAGGACGGTAGCGGGAGAAGATACGCAGTATTTT.

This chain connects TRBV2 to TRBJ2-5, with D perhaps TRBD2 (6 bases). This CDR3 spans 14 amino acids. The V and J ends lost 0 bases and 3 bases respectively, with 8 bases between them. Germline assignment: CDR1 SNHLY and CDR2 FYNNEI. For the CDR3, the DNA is TGTGCCAGCAGTGAAGCGGCGGGAAAAGAGACCCAGTACTTC. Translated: CASSEAAGKETQYF.

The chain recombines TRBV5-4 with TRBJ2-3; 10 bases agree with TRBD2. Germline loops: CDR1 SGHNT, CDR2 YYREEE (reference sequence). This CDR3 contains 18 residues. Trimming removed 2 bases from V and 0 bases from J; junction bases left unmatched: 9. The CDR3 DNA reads TGTGCCAGCAGCTTTTGGACTAGCGGTTCTTCTAGCACAGATACGCAGTATTTT. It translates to CASSFWTSGSSSTDTQYF.

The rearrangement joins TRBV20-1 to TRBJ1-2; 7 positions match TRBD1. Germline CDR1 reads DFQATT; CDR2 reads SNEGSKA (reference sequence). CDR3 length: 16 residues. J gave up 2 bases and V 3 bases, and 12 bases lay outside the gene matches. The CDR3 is CSASSQLTGTNYGYTF. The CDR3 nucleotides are TGCAGTGCTAGTAGCCAACTGACAGGGACCAACTATGGCTACACCTTC.

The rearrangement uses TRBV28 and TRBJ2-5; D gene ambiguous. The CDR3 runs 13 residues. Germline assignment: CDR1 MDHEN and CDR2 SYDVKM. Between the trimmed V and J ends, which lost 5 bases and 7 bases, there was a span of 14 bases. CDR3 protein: CASSQQPYPTQYF. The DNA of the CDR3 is TGTGCCAGCAGTCAACAGCCGTATCCGACCCAGTACTTC.

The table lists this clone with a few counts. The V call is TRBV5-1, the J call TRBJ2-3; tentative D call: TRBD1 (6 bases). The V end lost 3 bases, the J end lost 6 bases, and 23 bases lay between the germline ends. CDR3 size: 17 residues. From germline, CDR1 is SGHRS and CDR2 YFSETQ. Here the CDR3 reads CASSSIPGTPDGDTQYF. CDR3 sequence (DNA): TGCGCCAGCAGCTCCATCCCCGGGACACCTGATGGGGATACGCAGTATTTT.

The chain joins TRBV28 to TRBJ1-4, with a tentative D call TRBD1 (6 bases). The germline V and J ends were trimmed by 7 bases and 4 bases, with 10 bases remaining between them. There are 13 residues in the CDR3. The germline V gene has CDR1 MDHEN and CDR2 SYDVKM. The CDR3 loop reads CASKDRSNEKLFF. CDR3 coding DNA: TGTGCCAGCAAAGACAGGAGTAATGAAAAACTGTTTTTT.